The 17 T cell receptor beta chains below come from one sample, sequenced in a study of beta chain features in type 1 diabetes. Expressed TCRB transcripts were sequenced, since all the RNA that had been isolated was reverse transcribed. Data came from immunoSEQ multiplex PCR; TCRdb stores just in-frame clones and leaves some out. Of some 250,000 clones in the sample, under 13% were seen once. Findings of the study overall: Moderately but significantly shorter TCRB CDR3s were found in Type 1 diabetes patients in all four CD4+ subsets.

For these receptors, no antigen is known. The specimen sequenced was naive CD4+ T cells from blood. These receptors were collected from a man aged 30-40 years with type 1 diabetes.

This chain links TRBV10-3 with TRBJ1-1, with 10 bases identical to TRBD1. The V and J ends lost 6 bases and 3 bases, in that order; junction bases with no gene match: 1. Per germline, CDR1 ENHRY and CDR2 SYGVKD. There are 13 residues in the CDR3. The DNA for the CDR3 is TGTGCCATCAGGGGGACAGGGGACACTGAAGCTTTCTTT. Encoded protein: CAIRGTGDTEAFF.

The chain has TRBV4-1 and TRBJ1-2; D gene uncertain. V was trimmed by 0 bases and J by 2 bases, leaving 10 bases between them. CDR3 size: 15 residues. CDR1 is MGHRA, CDR2 YSYEKL, per germline. The CDR3 region is CASSQDSGRNYGYTF. The CDR3 nucleotides are TGCGCCAGCAGCCAAGATTCAGGCAGAAACTATGGCTACACCTTC.

V usage is TRBV18 and J usage is TRBJ1-2; no clear D gene. Trimming removed 3 bases at V and 8 bases at J, with 10 bases between. CDR1 and CDR2 from the germline V gene are KGHSH and LQKENI. CDR3 length: 12 amino acids. CDR3 DNA sequence: TGTGCCAGCTCACCCCAGGCGGGGGGCTACACCTTC. This sequence encodes CASSPQAGGYTF.

This clone occurred a few times. The rearrangement uses TRBV18 and TRBJ1-4; D remains unclear. Trimming stripped 3 bases from V and 0 bases from J, with 11 bases between. CDR3 length: 16 residues. The germline V gene has CDR1 KGHSH and CDR2 LQKENI. The CDR3 reads CASSPDSTATNEKLFF. CDR3 nucleotides: TGTGCCAGCTCACCGGACTCCACTGCAACTAATGAAAAACTGTTTTTT.

The chain couples TRBV5-4 to TRBJ1-4; 8 bases fit TRBD1. Germline V gives CDR1 SGHNT, CDR2 YYREEE (reference sequence). This CDR3 comprises 13 residues. V was pared by 3 bases and J by 7 bases, with 2 bases of the junction left unmatched. In DNA, the CDR3 is TGTGCCAGCAGCTCGGGACAGGCTGAAAAACTGTTTTTT. This gives the protein CASSSGQAEKLFF.

On this clone itself: In the same sample, other DNA sequences code for this CDR3. CDR3 loop: CASSLAGQSNSPLHF. In DNA form, the CDR3 reads TGCGCCAGCAGCTTGGCTGGACAGTCGAATTCACCCCTCCACTTT. The gene calls are TRBV5-1 and TRBJ1-6, with TRBD1 as a possible D gene (6 bases). There are 15 residues in the CDR3. Germline CDR1 SGHRS, CDR2 YFSETQ. The V end was cut by 0 bases, the J end by 7 bases, with 11 bases between.

The chain employs TRBV19 and TRBJ2-7; 7 nucleotides line up with TRBD1. This CDR3 comprises 13 residues. Looked up from germline, CDR1 is LNHDA and CDR2 is SQIVND (reference sequence). V gave up 9 bases and J gave up 1 base; unmatched junction bases: 6. CDR3 sequence (DNA): TGTGCCAGCGCAAGGGACAGTTCCTACGAGCAGTACTTC. Translation gives CASARDSSYEQYF. The variable domain in full, completed from reference TRBV19 and TRBJ2-7, reads DGGITQSPKYLFRKEGQNVTLSCEQNLNHDAMYWYRQDPGQGLRLIYYSQIVNDFQKGDIAEGYSVSREKKESFPLTVTSAQKNPTAFYLCASARDSSYEQYFGPGTRLTVT.

V gene TRBV27 combines with J gene TRBJ2-7; 7 bases are a match to TRBD2. The J segment lost 2 bases and the V segment lost 7 bases, leaving 8 bases of the junction unmatched. The CDR3 contains 14 residues. Germline-derived CDR1 and CDR2 are MNHEY and SMNVEV (reference sequence). CDR3 bases: TGTGCCAGCACCCGGTGGGGGGGAGCCTACGAGCAGTACTTC. Residues: CASTRWGGAYEQYF.

This chain uses TRBV4-3 with TRBJ1-5; TRBD1 is a possible D gene (5 bases). The CDR3 consists of 16 residues. V was cut by 0 bases and J by 2 bases, with 11 bases left in between. Germline V CDR1 and CDR2: LGHNA, YSLEER. The CDR3 loop reads CASSQDWRGGNQPQHF. The CDR3 region has the DNA TGCGCCAGCAGCCAAGATTGGAGGGGAGGCAATCAGCCCCAGCATTTT.

This clone appeared a few times. The J gene is TRBJ1-1, the V gene TRBV2, with 7 bases fitting TRBD1. V was pared by 6 bases and J by 3 bases, with 13 bases of the junction left unmatched. The germline gives CDR1 SNHLY, CDR2 FYNNEI. This CDR3 region has 16 residues. CDR3: CASRDGQVREYTEAFF. CDR3 in DNA: TGTGCCAGCAGGGACGGACAGGTCAGGGAGTACACTGAAGCTTTCTTT. The complete variable domain, with remaining parts taken from reference TRBV2 and TRBJ1-1, reads EPEVTQTPSHQVTQMGQEVILRCVPISNHLYFYWYRQILGQKVEFLVSFYNNEISEKSEIFDDQFSVERPDGSNFTLKIRSTKLEDSAMYFCASRDGQVREYTEAFFGQGTRLTVV.

This clone is a singleton in its sample. The chain combines TRBV18 with TRBJ2-7; D is undetermined. The length of the CDR3 is 12 residues. V gave up 6 bases and J gave up 3 bases, with 9 bases separating them. Germline V CDR1 and CDR2: KGHSH, LQKENI. CDR3 nucleotide sequence: TGTGCCAGCTCCCCCCCCAACTACGAGCAGTACTTC. Translated: CASSPPNYEQYF.

A few counts support this clone. The rearrangement uses TRBV28 and TRBJ2-1; 7 positions match TRBD1. The CDR3 is made up of 15 amino acids. Germline loops: CDR1 MDHEN, CDR2 SYDVKM. Germline trimming cut 6 bases from V and 0 bases from J; bases unmatched to any gene: 5. The CDR3 bases are TGTGCCAGCAGAACGACAGGGAGCTCCTACAATGAGCAGTTCTTC. Its translation is CASRTTGSSYNEQFF.

This chain joins TRBV7-3 and TRBJ2-3, with 7 bases aligning to TRBD2. V lost 1 base and J lost 3; bases outside the gene matches: 7. The CDR3 is 16 amino acids. The V gene's germline CDR1 is SGHTA and CDR2 FQGTGA. DNA of the CDR3: TGTGCCAGCAGCTTAATGGGCGCGGGGGAGACAGATACGCAGTATTTT. This sequence encodes CASSLMGAGETDTQYF.

The sample holds a few counts of this clone. The gene calls are TRBV6-6 and TRBJ1-1; 8 bases agree with TRBD1. From germline, CDR1 is MNHNY and CDR2 SVGAGI (reference sequence). The trim removed 2 bases at V and 6 bases at J, leaving 2 bases unmatched. This CDR3 region has 13 residues. DNA for the CDR3: TGTGCCAGCAGTTACCGGGACAGGTCTGAAGCTTTCTTT. This gives the protein CASSYRDRSEAFF.

This clone has only a few counts. The V gene is TRBV9, the J gene TRBJ2-2; maybe TRBD2 (5 bases). V lost 0 bases and J lost 6, with 18 bases in between. This CDR3 region has 17 residues. From germline, CDR1 is SGDLS and CDR2 YYNGEE. This CDR3 reads CASSVVRGSGDPGELFF. CDR3 bases: TGTGCCAGCAGCGTAGTCAGAGGGTCAGGTGACCCCGGGGAGCTGTTTTTT. The complete variable domain, with remaining parts taken from reference TRBV9 and TRBJ2-2, reads DSGVTQTPKHLITATGQRVTLRCSPRSGDLSVYWYQQSLDQGLQFLIQYYNGEERAKGNILERFSAQQFPDLHSELNLSSLELGDSALYFCASSVVRGSGDPGELFFGEGSRLTVL.

The chain uses TRBV10-3 and TRBJ1-2; D unclear. This CDR3 has 12 amino acids. The ends were cut back, 0 bases at V and 7 bases at J, with 6 bases in the middle. CDR1 is ENHRY, CDR2 SYGVKD, per germline. The DNA of the CDR3 is TGTGCCATCAGTGAGTCGGGCGCTGGCTACACCTTC. This gives the protein CAISESGAGYTF.

This clone was counted between two and nine times. The same CDR3 can be traced to other DNA sequences in this sample. V and J are TRBV9 and TRBJ2-4; D possibly corresponds to TRBD2 (5 bases). Trimming took off 2 bases at V and 0 bases at J, with 6 bases between the two ends. This CDR3 is built from 14 residues. Per germline, CDR1 SGDLS and CDR2 YYNGEE. This CDR3 is CASSVGVAKNIQYF. The CDR3 DNA is TGTGCCAGCAGCGTCGGGGTAGCCAAAAACATTCAGTACTTC.